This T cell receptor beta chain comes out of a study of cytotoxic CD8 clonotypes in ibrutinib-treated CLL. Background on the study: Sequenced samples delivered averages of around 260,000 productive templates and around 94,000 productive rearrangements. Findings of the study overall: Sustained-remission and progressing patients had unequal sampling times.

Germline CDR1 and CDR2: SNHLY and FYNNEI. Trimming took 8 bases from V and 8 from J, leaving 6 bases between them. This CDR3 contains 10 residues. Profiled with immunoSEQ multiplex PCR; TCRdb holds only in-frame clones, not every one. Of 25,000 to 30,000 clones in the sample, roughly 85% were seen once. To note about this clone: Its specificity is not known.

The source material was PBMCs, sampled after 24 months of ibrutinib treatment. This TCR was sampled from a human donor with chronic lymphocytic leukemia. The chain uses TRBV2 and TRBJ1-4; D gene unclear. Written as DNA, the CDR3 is TGTGCCAGCGGCCGAGAAAAACTGTTTTTT. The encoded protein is CASGREKLFF.